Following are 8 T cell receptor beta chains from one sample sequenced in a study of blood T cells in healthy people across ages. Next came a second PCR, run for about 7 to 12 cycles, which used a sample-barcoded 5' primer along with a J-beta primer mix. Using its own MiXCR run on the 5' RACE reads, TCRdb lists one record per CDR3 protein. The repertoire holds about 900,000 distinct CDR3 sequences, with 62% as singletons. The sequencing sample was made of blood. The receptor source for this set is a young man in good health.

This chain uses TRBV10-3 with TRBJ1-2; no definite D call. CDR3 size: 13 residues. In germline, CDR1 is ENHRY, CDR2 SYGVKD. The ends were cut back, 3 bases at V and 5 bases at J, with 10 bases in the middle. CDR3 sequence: CAISDPASYGYTF. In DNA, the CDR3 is TGTGCCATCAGTGACCCGGCGAGTTATGGCTACACCTTC.

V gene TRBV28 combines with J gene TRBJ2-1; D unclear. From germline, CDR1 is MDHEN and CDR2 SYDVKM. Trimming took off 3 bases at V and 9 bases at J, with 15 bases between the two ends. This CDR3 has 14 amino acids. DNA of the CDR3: TGTGCCAGCAGTTTGTCATCCCTAACGGGTGAGCAGTTCTTC. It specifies CASSLSSLTGEQFF.

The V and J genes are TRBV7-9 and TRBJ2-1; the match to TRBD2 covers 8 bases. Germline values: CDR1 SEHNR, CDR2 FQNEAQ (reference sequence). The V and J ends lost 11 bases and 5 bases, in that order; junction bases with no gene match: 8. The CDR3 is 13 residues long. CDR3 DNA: TGTGCCCGAGGCGGGGGGACCCACAATGAGCAGTTCTTC. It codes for CARGGGTHNEQFF.

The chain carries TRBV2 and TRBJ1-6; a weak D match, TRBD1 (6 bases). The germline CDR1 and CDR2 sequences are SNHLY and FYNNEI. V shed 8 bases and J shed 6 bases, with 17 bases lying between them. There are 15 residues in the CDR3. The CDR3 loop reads CASLLLDRTNSPLHF. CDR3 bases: TGTGCCAGCCTTTTATTGGACAGAACTAATTCACCCCTCCACTTT. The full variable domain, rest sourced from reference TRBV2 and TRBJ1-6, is EPEVTQTPSHQVTQMGQEVILRCVPISNHLYFYWYRQILGQKVEFLVSFYNNEISEKSEIFDDQFSVERPDGSNFTLKIRSTKLEDSAMYFCASLLLDRTNSPLHFGNGTRLTVT.

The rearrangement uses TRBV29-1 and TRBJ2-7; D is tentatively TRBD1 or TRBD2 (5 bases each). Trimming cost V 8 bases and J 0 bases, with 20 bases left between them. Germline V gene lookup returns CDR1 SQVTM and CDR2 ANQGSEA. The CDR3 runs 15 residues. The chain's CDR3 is CSTALGDVGSYEQYF. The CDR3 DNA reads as TGCAGCACAGCTCTCGGGGACGTCGGCTCCTACGAGCAGTACTTC.

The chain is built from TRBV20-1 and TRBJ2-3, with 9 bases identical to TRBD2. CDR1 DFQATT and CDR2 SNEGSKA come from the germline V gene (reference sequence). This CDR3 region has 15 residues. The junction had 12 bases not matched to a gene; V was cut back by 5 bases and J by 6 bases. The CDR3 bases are TGCAGTGCTGCCGGGACTAGCCGCCTTGCGGATACGCAGTATTTT. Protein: CSAAGTSRLADTQYF.

CDR3 DNA: TGCAGTGCGTCGGACAGTAACTATGGCTACACCTTC. Amino acids: CSASDSNYGYTF. This chain links TRBV20-1 with TRBJ1-2, with a possible D match to TRBD1 (6 bases). The CDR3 loop spans 12 amino acids. CDR1 and CDR2 from the germline V gene are DFQATT and SNEGSKA (reference sequence). Trimming cost V 6 bases and J 1 base, with 9 bases left between them.

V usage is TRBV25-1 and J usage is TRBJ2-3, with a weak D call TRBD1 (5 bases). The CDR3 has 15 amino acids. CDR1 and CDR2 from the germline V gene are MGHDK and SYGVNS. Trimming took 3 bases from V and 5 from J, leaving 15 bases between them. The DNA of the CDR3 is TGTGCCAGCAGTGAGTATGCCAGGGTAGGAGATACGCAGTATTTT. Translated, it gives CASSEYARVGDTQYF.